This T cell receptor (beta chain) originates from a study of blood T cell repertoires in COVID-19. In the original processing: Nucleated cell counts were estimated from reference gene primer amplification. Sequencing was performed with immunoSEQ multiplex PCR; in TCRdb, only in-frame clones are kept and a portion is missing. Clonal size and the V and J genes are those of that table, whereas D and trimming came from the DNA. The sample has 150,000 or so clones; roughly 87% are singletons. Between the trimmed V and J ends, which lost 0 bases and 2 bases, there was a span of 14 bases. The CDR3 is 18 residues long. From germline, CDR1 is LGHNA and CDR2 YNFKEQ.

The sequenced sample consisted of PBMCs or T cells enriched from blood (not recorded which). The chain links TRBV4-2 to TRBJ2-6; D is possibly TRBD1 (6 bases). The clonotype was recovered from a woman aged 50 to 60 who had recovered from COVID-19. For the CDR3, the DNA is TGTGCCAGCAGCCAAGATTCCAGGGGTGAAGCTGGGGCCAACGTCCTGACTTTC. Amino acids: CASSQDSRGEAGANVLTF.